This TCR beta chain was captured in a study of cytomegalovirus exposure and HLA in healthy donors. This clone came up a few times. Generated by immunoSEQ multiplex PCR, the TCRdb table keeps only in-frame clones and is missing some. The sample holds over 100,000 clones, 85% to 90% seen once. The V end was cut by 1 base, the J end by 12 bases, with 19 bases between. Germline CDR1 reads SGHAT; CDR2 reads FQNNGV. This CDR3 is built from 14 residues. The V call is TRBV11-2, the J call TRBJ2-7; no clear D gene. The source of this sequence is a woman between 18 and 29 years old in good health and CMV-seronegative. The source material was PBMCs. For the CDR3, the DNA is TGTGCCAGCAGCTTAGTTCTCGCGACTCCCGTACTGTACTTC. Translated, it gives CASSLVLATPVLYF.